The entry below describes one T cell receptor beta chain. Its antigen specificity is not known. Base qualities are not at hand, and no much larger clone is one base apart. This sample is drawn from a study of radiation and T cells in renal cell carcinoma (dated by TCRdb to the early 2020s). General notes on the study: TCR beta sequencing covered some 55 samples in total, comprising some 26 tumors and about 27 peripheral blood samples. A total of 4 million to 5 million unique CDR3 nucleotide sequences, encoding roughly 3,000,000 unique CDR3 amino acid sequences, were found across all 50 or so samples. The last blood draw occurred 4 weeks after radiation, at the same time as nephrectomy.

TCR beta libraries were generated from genomic DNA with the immunoSEQ kit, following the manufacturer's recommendations. To prepare libraries, a first multiplex PCR with proprietary primers was run, followed by a second PCR that added unique barcodes, and a bead cleanup was done after each round. Each sample batch included a kit-provided positive control reaction and a negative control reaction. The final libraries were assessed on an Agilent 4200 TapeStation D1000 ScreenTape, pooled by volume, and quantified by qPCR. An Illumina NextSeq500 fitted with a MidOutput 150-cycle cartridge performed the sequencing, running 156 Read1 cycles and 15 Index1 cycles with the kit's custom primers. The pooled library was loaded at approximately 1 pM, and about 21% PhiX control was spiked in. The source study handled its data this way. Vendor-processed data were analyzed in R, and a clonotype was defined as all T cells sharing the same CDR3 nucleotide sequence. For clone abundance analyses, frequencies were normalized to the 10,000 most abundant clones in each sample. Before analysis, public T cell clones were removed, and these numbered fewer than five per sample on average. Tumor-enriched and baseline blood-enriched clonotypes were defined by at least a 32-fold difference in abundance between compartments. A beta-binomial differential abundance model was used to identify clonotypes that expanded or contracted between blood time points. Tumor-blood repertoire similarity was measured with the Baroni-Urbani and Buser coefficient, and groups were compared using two-tailed Wilcoxon tests in R. Drawn from immuneACCESS, this table holds only the in-frame rearrangements with V and J called that TCRdb kept. Clones are partly lost; checked studies trace under half to an unresolved V gene and leave the rest unexplained. That table gives V, J and clone size, and the DNA gave D and trimming. The sample includes roughly 170,000 clones, with roughly 90% observed a single time. Of the sample, about 11% falls within the top ten clones.

On the study overall, not on this receptor specifically: Top tumor clonotypes rose in blood from baseline to 2 weeks post-radiation, then contracted by 4 weeks, suggesting transient expansion of tumor-resident clones. Because pretreatment tumor biopsies were not available, the baseline intratumoral presence of clonotypes could not be determined. Tracking of blood repertoire dynamics stopped at less than 5 weeks after treatment, with no follow-up past that point. The single-armed trial design could not address effects of radiation dose or scheduling on the TCR repertoire.

The time point label, read with the paper, signifies: blood 4 weeks post-SBRT, at nephrectomy. The intended sense of this specimen's treatment or condition label: 15 Gy SBRT to primary tumor, nephrectomy 4 weeks later. The samples were drawn from a clinical trial, where primary renal cell carcinomas were treated with 15 Gy of stereotactic body radiation therapy and then removed by nephrectomy 4 weeks afterward. To follow tumor-enriched clonotypes, peripheral blood was collected serially from radiation-treated patients at baseline and again at 2 weeks and 4 weeks after SBRT. All patients had renal cell carcinoma with clear cell pathology. Genomic DNA for TCR sequencing was prepared using the QIAamp DNA Blood Mini Kit (Qiagen). Only samples passing all quality control checks were included in the analyses. Sequencing was performed on blood, taken from a patient whose treatment included radiotherapy and nephrectomy. This TCR was sampled from a woman aged 45-65 years with renal cell carcinoma.

The DNA sequence reads TGCGCCAGCAGCTTCGGGGGCCGTTCTTACAATGAGCAGTTCTTC. This is translated as CASSFGGRSYNEQFF. Here the chain combines TRBV5-1 and TRBJ2-1; the D gene is perhaps TRBD1 or TRBD2, as each covers 6 bases. The germline V gene gives CDR1 as SGHRS and CDR2 as YFSETQ. Relative to germline, V is 2 bases shorter and J is 4 bases shorter, with 13 bases between their ends. There are 15 amino acids in the CDR3, from cysteine to phenylalanine inclusive. Here the CDR3 DNA is all that survives: 45 bases in frame from base 1. With the portions outside the CDR3 filled from the reference TRBV5-1 and TRBJ2-1 genes, the complete variable region becomes KAGVTQTPRYLIKTRGQQVTLSCSPISGHRSVSWYQQTPGQGLQFLFEYFSETQRNKGNFPGRFSGRQFSNSRSEMNVSTLELGDSALYLCASSFGGRSYNEQFFGPGTRLTVL.